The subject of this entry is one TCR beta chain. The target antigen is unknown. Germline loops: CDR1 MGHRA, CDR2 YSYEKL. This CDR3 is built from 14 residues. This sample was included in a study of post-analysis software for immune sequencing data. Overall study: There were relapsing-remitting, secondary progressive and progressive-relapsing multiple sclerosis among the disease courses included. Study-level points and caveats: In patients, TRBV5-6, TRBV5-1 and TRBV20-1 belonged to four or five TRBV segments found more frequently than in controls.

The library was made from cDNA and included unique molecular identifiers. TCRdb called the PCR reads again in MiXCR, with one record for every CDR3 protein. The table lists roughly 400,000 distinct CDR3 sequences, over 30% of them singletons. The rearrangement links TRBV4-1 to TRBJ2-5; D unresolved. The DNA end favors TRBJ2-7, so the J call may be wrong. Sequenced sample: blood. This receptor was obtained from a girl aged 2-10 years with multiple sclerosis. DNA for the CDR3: TGCGCCAGCAGCCAAGTCGGCGGAACCTACGAGCAGTACTTC. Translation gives CASSQVGGTYEQYF.